This T cell receptor (beta chain) originates from a study of cytomegalovirus exposure and HLA in healthy donors. Whole-study context: Around 80 million unique TCR sequences came from HLA-typed donors in an early release. Whole-study findings and limits: TCR beta sequences reportedly predicted most subjects' HLA-A and HLA-B alleles accurately. Data from an earlier analysis indicated that most TCR beta V segments were productive either about 87% or about 30% of the time.

This CDR3 contains 17 residues. The V and J ends lost 3 bases and 0 bases, in that order; junction bases with no gene match: 11. Germline assignment: CDR1 GTSNPN and CDR2 SVGIG (reference sequence). This clone was seen a few times. The antigen is undetermined. PCR was performed using 60 Vbeta and 13 Jbeta primers. Profiled with immunoSEQ multiplex PCR; TCRdb holds only in-frame clones, not every one. The sample holds fewer than 200,000 clones, over 60% seen once. Input material: PBMCs. This chain links TRBV30 with TRBJ2-3, with TRBD2 matching over 8 bases. The sequence came from a female donor in good health and CMV-seronegative. The CDR3: CAWSRTGSGTSTDTQYF. DNA for the CDR3: TGTGCCTGGAGCCGAACAGGTAGCGGGACTAGCACAGATACGCAGTATTTT.